What follows are 27 T cell receptor beta chains derived from one specimen sequenced in a study of shared clonotypes between healthy human individuals. Profiled with immunoSEQ multiplex PCR; TCRdb holds only in-frame clones, not every one. The sample has about 1.1 million clones; more than 75% are singletons. Sequences were obtained from memory CD4+ T cells from PBMCs. Specified subset: CD45RA-negative fraction. The receptors shown here come from a man younger than 35 in good health. Some clones in this sample may be carry-over from other donors' samples.

V and J are TRBV30 and TRBJ1-4, with a possible D match to TRBD1 (5 bases). The CDR3 length is 16 residues. V lost 0 bases, J lost 8 bases, and 19 bases lay in between. Germline V gives CDR1 GTSNPN, CDR2 SVGIG (reference sequence). CDR3 in DNA: TGTGCCTGGAGTGTCGGGGGAGCCGAACTGGGAGAAAAACTGTTTTTT. Protein product: CAWSVGGAELGEKLFF.

The chain is built from TRBV11-2 and TRBJ2-2; 7 positions agree with TRBD2. The CDR3 has 15 amino acids. Germline values: CDR1 SGHAT, CDR2 FQNNGV. V lost 0 bases, J lost 4 bases, and 2 bases stayed unmatched. The CDR3 DNA reads TGTGCCAGCAGCTTAGAGGGAGGGGTCACCGGGGAGCTGTTTTTT. Its protein is CASSLEGGVTGELFF. Supplemented by reference TRBV11-2 and TRBJ2-2, the full variable domain reads EAGVAQSPRYKIIEKRQSVAFWCNPISGHATLYWYQQILGQGPKLLIQFQNNGVVDDSQLPKDRFSAERLKGVDSTLKIQPAKLEDSAVYLCASSLEGGVTGELFFGEGSRLTVL.

The J gene is TRBJ2-4, the V gene TRBV5-4, with D possibly being TRBD1 (6 bases). The CDR3 is made up of 16 amino acids. Between the trimmed V and J ends, which lost 0 bases and 0 bases, there was a span of 10 bases. Germline CDR1 reads SGHNT; CDR2 reads YYREEE (reference sequence). The CDR3 DNA follows: TGTGCCAGCAGCTTGGCAGGGGCCTTAGCCAAAAACATTCAGTACTTC. This sequence encodes CASSLAGALAKNIQYF.

The V gene is TRBV30, the J gene TRBJ2-2; 16 bases agree with TRBD2. The CDR3 contains 16 residues. CDR1 and CDR2 (germline): GTSNPN, SVGIG (reference sequence). With 5 bases clipped from V and 4 bases from J, the junction kept 4 bases outside the gene matches. The CDR3 protein is CAWSGTSGRATGELFF. DNA for the CDR3: TGTGCCTGGTCGGGGACTAGCGGGAGGGCCACCGGGGAGCTGTTTTTT. Full variable domain (remainder filled in from reference TRBV30 and TRBJ2-2): SQTIHQWPATLVQPVGSPLSLECTVEGTSNPNLYWYRQAAGRGLQLLFYSVGIGQISSEVPQNLSASRPQDRQFILSSKKLLLSDSGFYLCAWSGTSGRATGELFFGEGSRLTVL.

The chain carries TRBV7-2 and TRBJ2-7; D uncertain. Germline CDR1 is SGHTA and CDR2 is FQGNSA. This CDR3 is built from 16 residues. Trimming cost V 5 bases and J 4 bases, with 21 bases left between them. The CDR3 DNA sequence: TGTGCCAGCAGCCCTCAGTTATTCACCACGTCGTACGAGCAGTACTTC. Translating gives CASSPQLFTTSYEQYF.

The chain is built from TRBV7-9 and TRBJ2-2, with a weak D call TRBD2 (5 bases). V lost 6 bases and J lost 2, with 7 bases in between. Germline V gives CDR1 SEHNR, CDR2 FQNEAQ (reference sequence). This CDR3 spans 13 amino acids. CDR3 sequence reads: CASRGDNTGELFF. CDR3 bases: TGTGCCAGCAGGGGAGATAACACCGGGGAGCTGTTTTTT. The complete variable domain, with remaining parts taken from reference TRBV7-9 and TRBJ2-2, reads DTGVSQNPRHKITKRGQNVTFRCDPISEHNRLYWYRQTLGQGPEFLTYFQNEAQLEKSRLLSDRFSAERPKGSFSTLEIQRTEQGDSAMYLCASRGDNTGELFFGEGSRLTVL.

The V and J genes are TRBV5-6 and TRBJ1-1; D unclear. CDR1 and CDR2 from the germline V gene are SGHDT and YYEEEE. Deletions cut 3 bases from V and 1 base from J, with 10 bases between. This CDR3 contains 14 residues. Here the CDR3 DNA reads TGTGCCAGCAGCTCCCTCGGGAGGAACACTGAAGCTTTCTTT. Translation gives CASSSLGRNTEAFF.

Only a few counts were recorded for this clone. The rearrangement uses TRBV30 and TRBJ1-1; 8 nucleotides line up with TRBD1. Germline lookup yields CDR1 GTSNPN and CDR2 SVGIG (reference sequence). The V and J ends lost 2 bases and 7 bases, in that order; junction bases with no gene match: 12. This CDR3 contains 15 residues. The CDR3 DNA reads as TGTGCCTGGAGTTTTATATTTATAGGGACAGGTGAAGCTTTCTTT. It yields the protein CAWSFIFIGTGEAFF.

The V gene is TRBV5-6, the J gene TRBJ2-7; D uncertain. The germline V gene encodes CDR1 SGHDT and CDR2 YYEEEE. The CDR3 sequence is 14 residues long. Trimming removed 2 bases at V and 7 bases at J, with 16 bases between. The CDR3 bases are TGTGCCAGCAGCTTTCGCCCCGGTGGTGGAGAGCAGTACTTC. It is translated as CASSFRPGGGEQYF. The full variable domain, its missing parts supplied by reference TRBV5-6 and TRBJ2-7, is DAGVTQSPTHLIKTRGQQVTLRCSPKSGHDTVSWYQQALGQGPQFIFQYYEEEERQRGNFPDRFSGHQFPNYSSELNVNALLLGDSALYLCASSFRPGGGEQYFGPGTRLTVT.

This clone was detected once. The chain is built from TRBV5-1 and TRBJ1-1, with D possibly matching TRBD1 (5 bases). Germline assignment: CDR1 SGHRS and CDR2 YFSETQ. This CDR3 contains 20 residues. V dropped 0 bases and J dropped 2 bases, with 26 bases sitting between them. Written as DNA, the CDR3 is TGCGCCAGCAGCTTGGAATTGTTATCGTCGATGACAGCGCGAAACACTGAAGCTTTCTTT. Its protein is CASSLELLSSMTARNTEAFF.

This clone has a single count. This chain connects TRBV7-9 to TRBJ2-1; the D gene could be TRBD1 or TRBD2 (6 bases each). Germline V gene lookup returns CDR1 SEHNR and CDR2 FQNEAQ (reference sequence). V lost 7 bases and J 5 bases, leaving 18 bases between the germline ends. The CDR3 totals 15 residues. The CDR3, as DNA: TGTGCCAGCATCCGAGGGGGTAGCGGTAACAATGAGCAGTTCTTC. It codes for CASIRGGSGNNEQFF.

This chain links TRBV7-6 with TRBJ1-5, with TRBD1 matching over 11 bases. In germline, CDR1 is SGHVS, CDR2 FNYEAQ. The CDR3 consists of 14 residues. The trim removed 7 bases at V and 6 bases at J, leaving 5 bases unmatched. The CDR3 protein is CASTVGTGGQPQHF. Written as DNA, the CDR3 is TGTGCCAGCACGGTCGGGACAGGGGGTCAGCCCCAGCATTTT.

The V and J genes are TRBV7-2 and TRBJ1-4; 7 nucleotides agree with TRBD1. The CDR3 length is 14 residues. Trimming at V came to 6 bases and at J to 7 bases, leaving 8 bases not matched to a gene. CDR1 and CDR2 from the germline V gene are SGHTA and FQGNSA. The CDR3 DNA reads TGTGCCAGCAGAAATACAGGGGAGAGTGAAAAACTGTTTTTT. Encoded protein: CASRNTGESEKLFF. Full variable domain (rest looked up from reference TRBV7-2 and TRBJ1-4): GAGVSQSPSNKVTEKGKDVELRCDPISGHTALYWYRQSLGQGLEFLIYFQGNSAPDKSGLPSDRFSAERTGGSVSTLTIQRTQQEDSAVYLCASRNTGESEKLFFGSGTQLSVL.

The rearrangement joins TRBV5-4 to TRBJ2-5; D is unresolved. Trimming removed 2 bases from V and 1 base from J, with 6 bases in between. This CDR3 has 13 amino acids. Germline V lookup: CDR1 SGHNT, CDR2 YYREEE (reference sequence). Here the CDR3 DNA reads TGTGCCAGCAGCTTAGACACCCAAGAGACCCAGTACTTC. Amino acids: CASSLDTQETQYF.

V is TRBV7-9 and J is TRBJ2-3, with a possible D match to TRBD1 (6 bases). In germline, CDR1 is SEHNR, CDR2 FQNEAQ (reference sequence). Trimming took 4 bases from V and 1 from J, leaving 12 bases between them. The CDR3 totals 15 residues. CDR3 sequence: CASSSGEYGTDTQYF. In nucleotides, the CDR3 is TGTGCCAGCAGCTCAGGGGAGTACGGCACAGATACGCAGTATTTT.

The chain employs TRBV28 and TRBJ1-5, with D possibly matching TRBD1 (5 bases). Trimming took off 1 base at V and 7 bases at J, with 23 bases between the two ends. This CDR3 region has 18 residues. CDR1 and CDR2 from the germline V gene are MDHEN and SYDVKM. This chain's CDR3 is CASSLFNVGSSRGQPQHF. The DNA of the CDR3 is TGTGCCAGCAGTTTATTTAATGTCGGTTCTTCAAGGGGACAGCCCCAGCATTTT.

This clone came up many times. The chain has TRBV19 and TRBJ2-1; TRBD2 agrees at 7 bases. The V gene's germline CDR1 is LNHDA and CDR2 SQIVND (reference sequence). Unmatched junction bases numbered 5, after V lost 5 bases and J lost 4 bases. The CDR3 has 14 residues. Written as DNA, the CDR3 is TGTGCCAGTAGTCGGGGGGACCGATACAATGAGCAGTTCTTC. Protein product: CASSRGDRYNEQFF.

In this sample, this clone turned up once. This chain joins TRBV6-1 and TRBJ1-3, with TRBD1 as a possible D gene (5 bases). Trimming removed 4 bases from V and 4 bases from J, with 23 bases in between. Looked up from germline, CDR1 is MNHNS and CDR2 is SASEGT. The CDR3 is made up of 18 amino acids. The CDR3 sequence: CASSGAARDLYEGNTIYF. The CDR3, as DNA: TGTGCCAGCAGTGGCGCGGCCAGGGACCTCTACGAGGGAAACACCATATATTTT.

This clone has just one count. The rearrangement uses TRBV7-3 and TRBJ2-3; D may be TRBD1 (5 bases). The CDR3 is 14 amino acids. V was cut by 5 bases and J by 6 bases, with 15 bases left in between. Germline CDR1 and CDR2: SGHTA and FQGTGA. The CDR3, as DNA: TGTGCCAGCAGCCCCCTGGCCAGGGATGATACGCAGTATTTT. It codes for CASSPLARDDTQYF.

The chain employs TRBV14 and TRBJ2-7, with D tentatively TRBD1 (5 bases). The length of the CDR3 is 16 residues. Germline V lookup: CDR1 SGHDN, CDR2 FVKESK. Trimming left V 1 base short and J 4 bases short, with 17 bases between. The DNA for the CDR3 is TGTGCCAGCAGCCAAGCCGATGTTAGGGCAGGGTACGAGCAGTACTTC. Protein: CASSQADVRAGYEQYF.

A remark on this clone: Other DNA sequences within the sample encode an identical CDR3. As DNA, the CDR3 is TGTGCCAGCAGCCCCAGGCGGGGCTCCTACGAGCAGTACTTC. Protein sequence: CASSPRRGSYEQYF. The rearrangement links TRBV6-5 to TRBJ2-7, with TRBD2 as a possible D gene (6 bases). The CDR3 is made up of 14 amino acids. Germline V gene data show CDR1 as MNHEY and CDR2 as SVGAGI. Trimming pared 6 bases from V and 0 bases from J, leaving 12 bases between.

This clone was picked up one time. V usage is TRBV7-9 and J usage is TRBJ2-7; TRBD1 matches at 7 bases. Trimming at V came to 5 bases and at J to 1 base, leaving 11 bases not matched to a gene. This CDR3 is 16 amino acids long. Germline V CDR1 and CDR2: SEHNR, FQNEAQ (reference sequence). CDR3 protein: CASSGTQGDRSYEQYF. CDR3 coding DNA: TGTGCCAGCAGCGGAACGCAAGGGGACAGATCCTACGAGCAGTACTTC.

The chain recombines TRBV9 with TRBJ2-2; possibly TRBD1 or TRBD2 for D (5 bases each). Trimming stripped 2 bases from V and 6 bases from J, with 14 bases between. Germline V gene lookup returns CDR1 SGDLS and CDR2 YYNGEE. The CDR3 loop spans 15 amino acids. The CDR3 sequence is CASSVRGQDAGELFF. The CDR3 coding sequence is TGTGCCAGCAGCGTCCGGGGCCAGGACGCCGGGGAGCTGTTTTTT.

The rearrangement joins TRBV28 to TRBJ1-5; D is ambiguous. The germline V and J ends were trimmed by 1 base and 9 bases, with 7 bases remaining between them. The CDR3 contains 12 residues. The germline V gene encodes CDR1 MDHEN and CDR2 SYDVKM. Here the CDR3 DNA reads TGTGCCAGCAGTTTATCGGTTGTGCCCCAGCATTTT. This sequence encodes CASSLSVVPQHF.

The CDR3 region is CASLPRGGPNTEAFF. The CDR3, as DNA: TGTGCCAGCCTCCCCAGGGGCGGCCCGAACACTGAAGCTTTCTTT. The chain links TRBV28 to TRBJ1-1; D is possibly TRBD1 (6 bases). With 8 bases removed from V and 1 base from J, the gap between germline ends came to 17 bases. The CDR3 is 15 residues long. CDR1 is MDHEN and CDR2 is SYDVKM in the germline V gene.

The chain uses TRBV4-2 and TRBJ2-7; 8 bases map to TRBD1. Germline CDR1 LGHNA, CDR2 YNFKEQ. Trimming at V came to 4 bases and at J to 2 bases, leaving 7 bases not matched to a gene. CDR3 length: 15 residues. The CDR3 protein is CASSRNRGKAYEQYF. The CDR3, as DNA: TGTGCCAGCAGCCGAAACAGGGGGAAAGCCTACGAGCAGTACTTC.

This clone came up a few times. The chain links TRBV18 to TRBJ2-1, with D possibly matching TRBD1 (6 bases). The ends were cut back, 6 bases at V and 5 bases at J, with 17 bases in the middle. Germline V gene sequence: CDR1 KGHSH, CDR2 LQKENI. CDR3 length equals 15 residues. CDR3 in DNA: TGTGCCAGCTCGACCAGGGCAGGGGCCCACAATGAGCAGTTCTTC. This sequence encodes CASSTRAGAHNEQFF.